This T cell receptor (beta chain) was retrieved from a study of cytomegalovirus exposure and HLA in healthy donors. For the study at large: From donors who were HLA-typed, an early data release held 70 million to 90 million unique TCRs. Study outcomes and limitations: V- and J-gene trimming in TCR beta was tied to a missense DCLRE1C variant by an analysis performed later. Cytomegalovirus status was reportedly diagnosed by the classifier with high specificity and sensitivity.

Germline values: CDR1 MDHEN, CDR2 SYDVKM. CDR3 size: 16 residues. Germline trimming cut 3 bases from V and 1 base from J; bases unmatched to any gene: 7. With respect to this clone: Its antigen is still unknown.

Researchers ran the PCR with 60 Vbeta and 13 Jbeta primers. Original data processing: About 83 million unique TCR beta chains, 9.5 million to 14 million shared, were counted in a later analysis. The repertoire was sequenced with immunoSEQ multiplex PCR; TCRdb's copy has only in-frame clones and lacks some. The DNA gave D and trimming, while V, J and clone size come from that table. The sample yields some 160,000 clones, roughly 80% seen once. The rearrangement links TRBV28 to TRBJ2-3; 7 bases line up with TRBD2. The clonotype was recovered from a man between 50 and 59 years old in good health and CMV-seropositive. The sample taken for sequencing was PBMCs. The CDR3 DNA follows: TGTGCCAGCAGTTTCGAACGGGGGGTACGCACAGATACGCAGTATTTT. Translated, it gives CASSFERGVRTDTQYF.